This T cell receptor (beta chain) was identified during a study of blood T cell repertoires in COVID-19. Whole-study context: Material from acute and convalescent COVID-19 was sourced from the United States, Italy and Spain. Sources were T cells, B-cell-depleted T cells, or PBMCs; the material itself was cDNA or gDNA.

Original data processing: Quantification of nucleated cells was approximated via reference gene primer amplification. Sequencing used immunoSEQ multiplex PCR; TCRdb keeps in-frame clones, though not all of them. D and trimming were read from the DNA, whereas the V and J calls and clone size are those reported in that table. The profile shows 60,000 to 70,000 clones, 80% to 90% of them singletons. Germline V lookup: CDR1 SGHVS, CDR2 FQNEAQ. The CDR3 runs 15 residues. V lost 3 bases and J lost 4, with 13 bases in between. This clonotype was sampled from a woman aged 55-70 years with acute or convalescent COVID-19. Source material: peripheral blood. The rearrangement joins TRBV7-8 to TRBJ1-5; D perhaps matches TRBD1 (6 bases). CDR3 in amino acids: CASSFTGGRNQPQHF. The CDR3 DNA follows: TGTGCCAGCAGCTTTACGGGGGGGCGAAATCAGCCCCAGCATTTT.